The clone carrying this TCR beta chain is a singleton in its sample. The entry originates in a study of blood T cell repertoires in COVID-19. Study overall: PBMCs, B-cell-depleted T cells, or T cells provided the cDNA or gDNA that made up the material.

As originally analysed: Estimation of nucleated cell counts relied on the amplification of reference gene primers. The assay was immunoSEQ multiplex PCR, and TCRdb's table has in-frame clones only and misses some. V and J calls and clone size are copied from that table; D and trimming were computed from the DNA. The sample holds more than 15,000 clones, approximately 90% seen once. Sequencing was carried out using peripheral blood. The TCR originated in a human donor with active COVID-19. The donor label of this sample is uncertain.

This CDR3 reads CASSFSQVNTEAFF. The DNA for the CDR3 is TGTGCCAGCAGCTTTTCGCAGGTGAACACTGAAGCTTTCTTT. The rearrangement uses TRBV11-2 and TRBJ1-1, with no clear D. This CDR3 has 14 amino acids. Germline values: CDR1 SGHAT, CDR2 FQNNGV. Trimming took 3 bases from V and 0 from J, leaving 8 bases between them.